This T cell receptor (beta chain) was retrieved from a study of T cell repertoires in cytomegalovirus infection (dated 2019 in TCRdb). The study in broad terms: Donor HLA type was relevant to the analysis, because carriage of CMV infection together with the matching HLA type was indicated by public TCR beta signatures.

This clonotype came up once. The antigen it binds to is not known. No base qualities exist here, and no much larger clone lies one base off it. A lone read is weak support. The paper as a whole reports these results and caveats: The ex vivo response was dominated by HLA-C-restricted CMV-specific TCR beta clonotypes, which also provided the single most frequent clonotype in two of eight donors. Carriers of CMV infection plus the relevant HLA type were discriminated by the cumulative frequency of public TCR beta family members in the study cohort and in an independent 352-donor cohort.

The sequencer was an Illumina HiSeq 1500. The raw public reads went through TCRdb reprocessing: fastp at Q25, MiXCR clone calling, in-frame beta chains kept. Rows with a matching CDR3 protein are joined into one entry that keeps the most common DNA and genes. This sample lists approximately 190,000 distinct CDR3 sequences; roughly 28% were detected once. Of the sample, about 28% falls within the top ten clones. The trim is 7 bases for V and 0 bases for J, with a gap of 16 bases between the germline ends. From its cysteine to its phenylalanine, the CDR3 spans 16 amino acids. The DNA shown is the 48-base CDR3, in frame from base 1. Looking up the germline V gene yields CDR1 MNHNS and CDR2 SASEGT.

What was sequenced was PBMCs. This receptor chain uses TRBV6-1 and TRBJ2-1; no D gene is confidently identified. The TCR was taken from a human donor in good health (CMV status not recorded). Some clones in this sample may be carry-over from other donors' samples. The DNA is as follows: TGTGCCAGCACCGAGGACGGCGGAAGCTCCTACAATGAGCAGTTCTTC. Its translation reads: CASTEDGGSSYNEQFF.